A selection of T cell receptor beta chains follows, all from one sample in a study of control samples from healthy donors and cancer patients. This table comes from immunoSEQ multiplex PCR, and its TCRdb copy is limited to in-frame clones, with some not included. The table shows about 190,000 clones, with roughly nine tenths occurring only once. The sequenced sample consisted of blood. These receptors were collected from a man aged 30 to 39 in good health. The CDR3 runs from the conserved cysteine through the conserved F or W. Each record gives: CDR3 length, V gene, D gene, clone size, J gene, CDR3 protein, CDR3 DNA. D genes are given only for firm matches. Some rows have no size entry. The others give once, few or many, or a class for an expanded clone.

12	TRBV4-1	-	-	TRBJ2-3	CASSQVPDTQYF	TGCGCCAGCAGCCAAGTCCCAGATACGCAGTATTTT
11	TRBV6-1	-	-	TRBJ1-6	CASSDVSPLHF	TGTGCCAGCAGTGATGTCTCACCCCTCCACTTT
13	TRBV24-1	TRBD1	-	TRBJ1-1	CATSDRENTEAFF	TGTGCCACCAGCGACAGGGAAAACACTGAAGCTTTCTTT
13	TRBV30	-	-	TRBJ1-1	CAWRGTGGIEAFF	TGTGCCTGGAGGGGGACCGGGGGAATTGAAGCTTTCTTT
16	TRBV5-1	-	-	TRBJ1-2	CASSQHRDKANYGYTF	TGCGCCAGCAGCCAGCACCGGGACAAAGCTAACTATGGCTACACCTTC
17	TRBV2	TRBD1	-	TRBJ1-4	CASSELPGGATNEKLFF	TGTGCCAGCAGTGAACTTCCAGGGGGTGCAACTAATGAAAAACTGTTTTTT
17	TRBV23-1	TRBD2	-	TRBJ2-3	CASTQGRAGGDTDTQYF	TGCGCCAGCACCCAAGGTAGGGCGGGGGGCGACACAGATACGCAGTATTTT
13	TRBV5-1	-	-	TRBJ1-5	CASSYESNQPQHF	TGCGCCAGCAGCTACGAAAGCAATCAGCCCCAGCATTTT
15	TRBV19	TRBD1	-	TRBJ1-2	CASSTQGQGYYGYTF	TGTGCCAGTAGTACCCAAGGACAGGGATACTATGGCTACACCTTC
16	TRBV19	-	-	TRBJ2-7	CASSIAVGTGSYEQYF	TGTGCCAGTAGTATAGCCGTAGGCACTGGATCCTACGAGCAGTACTTC
12	TRBV19	-	-	TRBJ1-5	CASSGSNQPQHF	TGTGCCAGTAGCGGAAGCAATCAGCCCCAGCATTTT
15	TRBV27	TRBD2	-	TRBJ2-1	CASSSRGLAGQEQFF	TGTGCCAGCAGTTCCCGGGGACTAGCCGGGCAGGAGCAGTTCTTC
17	TRBV5-1	-	-	TRBJ2-6	CASSLTGHNSGANVLTF	TGCGCCAGCAGCTTGACCGGACATAACTCTGGGGCCAACGTCCTGACTTTC
13	TRBV11-2	TRBD1	-	TRBJ1-1	CASSSQGGTEAFF	TGTGCCAGCAGCTCACAGGGGGGAACTGAAGCTTTCTTT
13	TRBV9	-	-	TRBJ1-4	CASSGGANEKLFF	TGTGCCAGCAGCGGAGGGGCTAATGAAAAACTGTTTTTT
14	TRBV9	-	-	TRBJ1-2	CASSGAFSNYGYTF	TGTGCCAGCAGCGGCGCGTTCAGTAACTATGGCTACACCTTC
14	TRBV6-5	TRBD1	-	TRBJ1-6	CASSYDRGRSPLHF	TGTGCCAGCAGTTACGACAGGGGGCGATCACCCCTCCACTTT
14	TRBV7-8	-	-	TRBJ1-2	CASSLEDSGNGYTF	TGTGCCAGCAGCTTAGAGGACAGTGGGAATGGCTACACCTTC
15	TRBV21-1	-	once	TRBJ1-1	CASSASLFRNTEAFF	TGTGCCAGCAGCGCAAGCCTTTTTAGGAACACTGAAGCTTTCTTT
14	TRBV19	-	-	TRBJ1-5	CASSMRGSNQPQHF	TGTGCCAGTAGTATGCGAGGGAGCAATCAGCCCCAGCATTTT
14	TRBV15	-	once	TRBJ2-2	CATSRSGLDGELFF	TGTGCCACCAGCAGATCCGGCCTTGACGGGGAGCTGTTTTTT
16	TRBV27	-	-	TRBJ1-5	CASSLVGRGGNQPQHF	TGTGCCAGCAGTTTGGTCGGGAGGGGAGGAAACCAGCCCCAGCATTTT
14	TRBV27	-	once	TRBJ2-1	CASSPTRLENEQFF	TGTGCCAGCAGCCCTACCCGACTTGAAAATGAGCAGTTCTTC
13	TRBV2	TRBD1	-	TRBJ2-7	CATAVDRAYEQYF	TGTGCCACCGCCGTGGACAGGGCCTACGAGCAGTACTTC
14	TRBV14	TRBD1	-	TRBJ2-1	CASSRQGFYNEQFF	TGTGCCAGCAGCCGACAGGGATTCTACAATGAGCAGTTCTTC
14	TRBV5-5	-	-	TRBJ1-1	CASSWATQNTEAFF	TGTGCCAGCAGCTGGGCCACTCAGAACACTGAAGCTTTCTTT
13	TRBV10-2	-	-	TRBJ2-2	CASRMEVTGELFF	TGCGCCAGCAGAATGGAAGTCACCGGGGAGCTGTTTTTT
14	TRBV20-1	TRBD2	-	TRBJ2-1	CSASLGTSGVEQFF	TGCAGTGCTAGTCTAGGGACTAGCGGGGTTGAGCAGTTCTTC
14	TRBV9	-	-	TRBJ1-6	CASSGQVVGSPLHF	TGTGCCAGCAGCGGCCAGGTAGTAGGTTCACCCCTCCACTTT
11	TRBV28	-	-	TRBJ1-5	CASSHNQPQHF	TGTGCCAGCAGTCATAATCAGCCCCAGCATTTT
14	TRBV7-8	-	-	TRBJ1-1	CASSLTDRGTEAFF	TGTGCCAGCAGCCTAACGGACCGAGGCACTGAAGCTTTCTTT
16	TRBV21-1	-	-	TRBJ1-6	CASSADNWPTDLALHF	TGTGCCAGCAGCGCAGATAATTGGCCGACGGATTTAGCCCTCCACTTT
12	TRBV5-8	-	-	TRBJ2-1	CASSLRGDEQFF	TGTGCCAGCAGCTTGCGAGGGGATGAGCAGTTCTTC
16	TRBV2	TRBD2	-	TRBJ2-2	CASSELRGVNTGELFF	TGTGCCAGCAGTGAGTTGCGGGGGGTTAACACCGGGGAGCTGTTTTTT
16	TRBV4-2	TRBD2	-	TRBJ2-7	CASSQEGSGGAYEQYF	TGTGCCAGCAGCCAAGAGGGTAGCGGGGGGGCCTACGAGCAGTACTTC
13	TRBV2	-	-	TRBJ2-3	CASCGENTDTQYF	TGTGCCAGCTGCGGCGAGAACACAGATACGCAGTATTTT
14	TRBV28	-	-	TRBJ1-4	CASRRQEVGEKLFF	TGTGCCAGCAGACGCCAGGAGGTGGGTGAAAAACTGTTTTTT
16	TRBV19	TRBD1	-	TRBJ2-7	CASSPQPGQGSYEQYF	TGTGCCAGTAGTCCGCAACCGGGACAGGGGTCCTACGAGCAGTACTTC
16	TRBV7-9	-	-	TRBJ1-2	CASSLDGTIGLNGYIF	TGTGCCAGCAGCTTAGATGGGACAATAGGGTTGAATGGCTACATCTTC
17	TRBV5-1	-	once	TRBJ2-2	CASSLDTRTLYTGELFF	TGCGCCAGCAGCTTGGATACCCGGACCCTCTACACCGGGGAGCTGTTTTTT
18	TRBV9	TRBD1	once	TRBJ1-1	CASSAQNAPYPGQGEAFF	TGTGCCAGCAGCGCACAAAACGCGCCTTACCCGGGACAGGGTGAAGCTTTCTTT
15	TRBV21-1	-	-	TRBJ2-4	CATPKESPIKNIQYF	TGTGCCACCCCCAAGGAGTCCCCCATAAAAAACATTCAGTACTTC
12	TRBV7-9	TRBD2	-	TRBJ2-1	CASSRTSNEQFF	TGTGCCAGCAGCCGGACTAGCAATGAGCAGTTCTTC
15	TRBV30	TRBD1	-	TRBJ1-2	CAWGPGQHPNYGYTF	TGTGCCTGGGGCCCGGGACAGCATCCTAACTATGGCTACACCTTC
14	TRBV6-2/TRBV6-3	-	-	TRBJ1-3	CASSWGSAGNTIYF	TGTGCCAGCAGTTGGGGATCAGCTGGAAACACCATATATTTT
15	TRBV7-6	TRBD1	-	TRBJ1-6	CASSQTGVVGSPLHF	TGTGCCAGCAGCCAGACAGGGGTCGTAGGATCACCCCTCCACTTT
17	TRBV3-1/TRBV3-2	TRBD1	-	TRBJ2-7	CASSQAYRDRSSYEQYF	TGTGCCAGCAGCCAAGCTTACCGGGACAGAAGCTCCTACGAGCAGTACTTC
13	TRBV6-5	TRBD1	-	TRBJ1-2	CASSQNRGYGYTF	TGTGCCAGCAGTCAAAACAGGGGCTATGGCTACACCTTC
15	TRBV29-1	-	-	TRBJ1-2	CSVEASRDSDYGYTF	TGCAGCGTTGAAGCATCCAGGGATTCTGACTATGGCTACACCTTC
14	TRBV4-1	TRBD2	-	TRBJ2-1	CASSQGGLAKEQFF	TGCGCCAGCAGCCAAGGGGGACTAGCTAAGGAGCAGTTCTTC
13	TRBV6-6	TRBD2	-	TRBJ2-1	CASSRSGGDEQFF	TGTGCCAGCAGCCGTTCGGGGGGGGATGAGCAGTTCTTC